The clone carrying this T cell receptor (beta chain) appeared a few times. Its cognate antigen is unknown. A second roughly 6 to 12 cycle PCR used barcoded and J-beta primers. From the 5' RACE reads, TCRdb called clonotypes with MiXCR, one entry per CDR3 protein. This sample has hundreds of thousands of distinct CDR3 sequences, with around 46% found just once. Germline CDR1 MNHEY, CDR2 SMNVEV (reference sequence). This CDR3 is built from 15 residues. In terms of origin and age, donors were healthy Caucasian individuals from Russia aged about 6 to 90. The authors drew about 10 milliliters of peripheral blood from each donor. This entry is derived from a study of blood T cells in healthy people across ages. Study results and caveats: For the donors, CMV status was unknown and possibly confounded expanded clonotype changes. Getting older went along with TCR beta diversity per million T cells dropping roughly linearly.

The sequencing input was blood. The sequence was obtained from a man aged 30 to 45 in good health. This rearrangement joins TRBV27 to TRBJ2-4; 7 bases are shared with TRBD1. TRBJ2-7 explains the end of the DNA better; the J call may be wrong. CDR3 sequence: CASSLTGWDFYEQYF. The CDR3 nucleotides read TGTGCCAGCAGTTTGACAGGGTGGGATTTCTACGAGCAGTACTTC.